This entry lists 7 T cell receptor beta chains sequenced from one sample in a study of shared clonotypes between healthy human individuals. TCRdb's copy holds only in-frame clones and misses some; the assay was immunoSEQ multiplex PCR. The sample shows roughly 1,500,000 clones, nearly 99% of them seen only once. Sequenced: naive CD4+ T cells sorted from blood. Subset denoted: CD45RA+ positively selected. All receptors derive from a man under 40 in good health.

The chain links TRBV5-1 to TRBJ2-7; 13 bases line up with TRBD2. The CDR3 consists of 15 residues. V was clipped by 3 bases and J by 6 bases; unmatched bases: 6. Germline CDR1 SGHRS, CDR2 YFSETQ. The CDR3 loop is CASSYGTSGEGEQYF. CDR3 coding DNA: TGCGCCAGCAGCTACGGGACTAGCGGGGAAGGCGAGCAGTACTTC.

The chain links TRBV7-9 to TRBJ2-3, with D unclear. The V and J ends lost 6 bases and 3 bases respectively, with 4 bases between them. The CDR3 spans 11 residues. CDR1 is SEHNR, CDR2 FQNEAQ, per germline (reference sequence). The CDR3 sequence is CASRATDTQYF. The CDR3 DNA follows: TGTGCCAGCAGGGCGACAGATACGCAGTATTTT.

The J gene is TRBJ2-7, the V gene TRBV7-9, with D perhaps matching TRBD2 (5 bases). This CDR3 contains 15 residues. Looked up from germline, CDR1 is SEHNR and CDR2 is FQNEAQ (reference sequence). Trimming stripped 2 bases from V and 5 bases from J, with 16 bases between. The CDR3 reads CASSLTWSPRDEQYF. The CDR3 DNA sequence: TGTGCCAGCAGCTTAACATGGTCTCCGAGGGACGAGCAGTACTTC.

The chain has TRBV19 and TRBJ2-3; 13 nucleotides align to TRBD2. The CDR3 length is 16 residues. V gave up 2 bases and J gave up 2 bases; unmatched junction bases: 1. CDR1 is LNHDA, CDR2 SQIVND, per germline (reference sequence). CDR3 DNA sequence: TGTGCCAGTAGTATAACTAGCGGGAGGGCCACAGATACGCAGTATTTT. This gives the protein CASSITSGRATDTQYF.

The chain employs TRBV4-1 and TRBJ1-5; TRBD1 agrees at 10 bases. Germline V gene lookup returns CDR1 MGHRA and CDR2 YSYEKL. The CDR3 spans 21 residues. The V segment lost 0 bases and the J segment 0 bases; nucleotides outside the gene matches: 14. CDR3 bases: TGCGCCAGCAGCCAAGACCCTTGGACAGGGGGGATGGGGTATAGCAATCAGCCCCAGCATTTT. It yields the protein CASSQDPWTGGMGYSNQPQHF.

The rearrangement links TRBV28 to TRBJ1-5, with no clear D. There are 14 residues in the CDR3. CDR1 and CDR2 (germline): MDHEN, SYDVKM. Trimming shortened V by 7 bases and J by 2 bases, and 12 bases separated the two germline ends. The CDR3 here is CASIGLGGNQPQHF. The CDR3 DNA reads TGTGCCAGCATCGGGTTGGGTGGCAATCAGCCCCAGCATTTT.

The chain carries TRBV7-9 and TRBJ1-4, with a tentative D call TRBD1 (5 bases). V dropped 5 bases and J dropped 4 bases, with 20 bases sitting between them. Germline values: CDR1 SEHNR, CDR2 FQNEAQ (reference sequence). The CDR3 has 17 amino acids. The CDR3 protein is CASSESGAIGGNEKLFF. The CDR3 region has the DNA TGTGCCAGCAGCGAGTCCGGGGCGATTGGGGGTAATGAAAAACTGTTTTTT.